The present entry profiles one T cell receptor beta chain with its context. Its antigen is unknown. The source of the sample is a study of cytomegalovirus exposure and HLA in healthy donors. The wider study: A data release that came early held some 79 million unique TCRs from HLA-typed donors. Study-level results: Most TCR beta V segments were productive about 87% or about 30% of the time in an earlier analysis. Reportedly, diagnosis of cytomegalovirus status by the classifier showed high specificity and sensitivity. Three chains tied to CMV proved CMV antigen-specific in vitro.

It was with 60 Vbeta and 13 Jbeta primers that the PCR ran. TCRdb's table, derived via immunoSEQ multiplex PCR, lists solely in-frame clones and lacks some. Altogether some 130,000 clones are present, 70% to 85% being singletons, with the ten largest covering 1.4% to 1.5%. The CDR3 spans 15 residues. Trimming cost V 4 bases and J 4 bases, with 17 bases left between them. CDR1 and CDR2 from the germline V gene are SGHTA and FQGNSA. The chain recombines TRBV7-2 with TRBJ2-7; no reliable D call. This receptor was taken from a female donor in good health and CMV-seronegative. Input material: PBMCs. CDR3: CASSSSAPLFYEQYF. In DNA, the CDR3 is TGTGCCAGCAGCTCTTCCGCCCCCCTATTTTACGAGCAGTACTTC.